The 3 T cell receptor beta chains below all came from one sample that was sequenced in a study of siplizumab effects on memory and regulatory T cells. Measured with immunoSEQ multiplex PCR; TCRdb has only the in-frame clones, and not every one. The sample lists roughly 69,000 clones, approximately 87% seen once, with roughly 3.8% in the top ten. Sequenced sample: memory CD4+ T cells sorted from blood. Receptors originate from a human donor in good health.

This clone was detected only a few times. V and J are TRBV7-9 and TRBJ1-2, with D hard to call. Germline V lookup: CDR1 SEHNR, CDR2 FQNEAQ (reference sequence). This CDR3 is 12 amino acids long. Deletions cut 11 bases from V and 0 bases from J, with 10 bases between. The CDR3 bases are TGTGCCGGGGAGTTTTCTAACTATGGCTACACCTTC. It encodes CAGEFSNYGYTF. The whole variable domain, filled in from reference TRBV7-9 and TRBJ1-2, reads DTGVSQNPRHKITKRGQNVTFRCDPISEHNRLYWYRQTLGQGPEFLTYFQNEAQLEKSRLLSDRFSAERPKGSFSTLEIQRTEQGDSAMYLCAGEFSNYGYTFGSGTRLTVV.

Turning to this clone: Additional DNA sequences in this sample encode the identical CDR3. V gene TRBV7-6 combines with J gene TRBJ2-3; D ambiguous. CDR3 length: 13 amino acids. V was shortened by 6 bases and J by 0 bases, with 7 bases between the two germline ends. Germline assignment: CDR1 SGHVS and CDR2 FNYEAQ. The CDR3 spells CASSLGSTDTQYF. CDR3 coding DNA: TGTGCCAGCAGTCTGGGGAGCACAGATACGCAGTATTTT.

The chain has TRBV4-1 and TRBJ2-5, with 9 bases that match TRBD2. CDR1 and CDR2 (germline): MGHRA, YSYEKL. This CDR3 comprises 16 residues. V trimming: 1 base; J trimming: 2 bases; junction bases outside the gene matches: 5. The CDR3 DNA is TGCGCCAGCAGCCAAGCGGTGCTAGCGGGGCAAGAGACCCAGTACTTC. Protein sequence: CASSQAVLAGQETQYF.